These 10 T cell receptor beta chains were all obtained from the same sample, sequenced in a study of blood T cell repertoires in COVID-19. Assay used: immunoSEQ multiplex PCR; TCRdb lists only in-frame clones, some missing. The sample holds around 260,000 clones, 89% seen once. The sample consisted of peripheral blood. Every receptor here comes from a woman in her thirties or forties who had recovered from COVID-19.

CDR3 amino acids: CASSLKQGTEAFF. CDR3 nucleotide sequence: TGTGCCAGCAGCTTAAAACAGGGCACTGAAGCTTTCTTT. V gene TRBV11-2 combines with J gene TRBJ1-1, with D perhaps TRBD1 (6 bases). The length of the CDR3 is 13 residues. The V end lost 2 bases, the J end lost 4 bases, and 8 bases lay between the germline ends. Germline V lookup: CDR1 SGHAT, CDR2 FQNNGV.

The rearrangement joins TRBV11-3 to TRBJ2-4; 12 nucleotides agree with TRBD1. There are 16 residues in the CDR3. From germline, CDR1 is SGHNT and CDR2 YENEEA. J gave up 8 bases and V 3 bases, and 8 bases lay outside the gene matches. This CDR3 reads CASSFRDRGLGDIQYF. CDR3 nucleotide sequence: TGTGCCAGCAGCTTCCGGGACAGGGGGCTGGGGGACATTCAGTACTTC.

The V and J genes are TRBV3-1 (or the pseudogene TRBV3-2) and TRBJ2-1, with TRBD2 matching 11 bases. J gave up 2 bases and V 0 bases, and 3 bases lay outside the gene matches. This CDR3 has 17 residues. Germline V gene data show CDR1 as LGHDT and CDR2 as YNNKEL (reference sequence). The CDR3 here is CASSQDLAGGTYNEQFF. CDR3 in DNA: TGTGCCAGCAGCCAAGATCTAGCGGGAGGTACCTACAATGAGCAGTTCTTC.

The CDR3 here is CASSLASGNYGYTF. DNA for the CDR3: TGTGCCAGCAGCTTAGCATCAGGAAACTATGGCTACACCTTC. This sequence joins TRBV7-9 and TRBJ1-2; D gene ambiguous. The V gene lost 0 bases and the J gene lost 2 bases, with 7 bases spanning the gap. From germline, CDR1 is SEHNR and CDR2 FQNEAQ (reference sequence). This CDR3 region has 14 residues.

This clone was detected once. The rearrangement joins TRBV7-2 to TRBJ2-3; TRBD2 matches 8 bases. This CDR3 region has 16 residues. Germline V gene lookup returns CDR1 SGHTA and CDR2 FQGNSA. Germline trimming cut 2 bases from V and 6 bases from J; bases unmatched to any gene: 10. CDR3 loop: CASSLRPGGPPDTQYF. As DNA, the CDR3 is TGTGCCAGCAGCTTAAGGCCGGGAGGGCCCCCCGATACGCAGTATTTT.

The chain carries TRBV5-1 and TRBJ1-6, with 8 nucleotides matching TRBD1. J was trimmed by 6 bases and V by 5 bases; bases with no gene match: 10. Germline CDR1 reads SGHRS; CDR2 reads YFSETQ. This CDR3 has 16 residues. CDR3 sequence: CASSLLPGQVNSPLHF. CDR3 DNA: TGCGCCAGCAGTCTCCTACCGGGACAGGTTAATTCACCCCTCCACTTT.

The chain is built from TRBV6-5 and TRBJ1-2, with TRBD1 as a possible D gene (6 bases). Trimming pared 6 bases from V and 0 bases from J, leaving 14 bases between. The CDR3 loop spans 15 amino acids. CDR1 MNHEY and CDR2 SVGAGI come from the germline V gene. CDR3 in amino acids: CASRGGPEANYGYTF. CDR3 sequence (DNA): TGTGCCAGCAGGGGGGGGCCAGAAGCTAACTATGGCTACACCTTC.

The chain carries TRBV27 and TRBJ2-1; D gene ambiguous. CDR1 and CDR2 from the germline V gene are MNHEY and SMNVEV (reference sequence). The V gene lost 7 bases and the J gene lost 9 bases, with 10 bases spanning the gap. CDR3 size: 11 residues. The CDR3, as DNA: TGTGCCAGCATTCACTCTAGTGAGCAGTTCTTC. It yields the protein CASIHSSEQFF.

This sequence joins TRBV27 and TRBJ2-1; 10 bases agree with TRBD1. V shed 3 bases, J shed 3 bases, and the junction held 5 bases outside the gene matches. This CDR3 is 16 amino acids long. Germline V lookup: CDR1 MNHEY, CDR2 SMNVEV (reference sequence). The CDR3 protein is CASSLVGTGVYNEQFF. The CDR3 DNA reads TGTGCCAGCAGTTTGGTTGGGACAGGGGTCTACAATGAGCAGTTCTTC.

This sequence joins TRBV27 and TRBJ2-1; TRBD2 agrees at 13 bases. Trimming took 2 bases from V and 7 from J; bases not matched to a gene: 5. CDR3 length: 16 amino acids. Germline V gene sequence: CDR1 MNHEY, CDR2 SMNVEV (reference sequence). CDR3 sequence reads: CASSLLGLAGVNEQFF. As DNA, the CDR3 is TGTGCCAGCAGTTTACTCGGACTAGCGGGAGTGAATGAGCAGTTCTTC.